Sequencing of this T cell receptor beta chain was carried out in a study of CD8+ T cells in alopecia areata. This clone turned up a few times. After isolation, RNA underwent reverse transcription to generate cDNA as the sequencing template. Measured with immunoSEQ multiplex PCR; TCRdb has only the in-frame clones, and not every one. The sample includes approximately 180,000 clones, approximately 65% of them seen just once. The ends were cut back, 3 bases at V and 2 bases at J, with 6 bases in the middle. Germline CDR1 is GTSNPN and CDR2 is SVGIG (reference sequence). This CDR3 is built from 12 residues.

The TCR was taken from a human donor with alopecia areata. The sequences come from CD8+ T cells sorted from blood, collected at week 0. The genes are TRBV30 and TRBJ2-3, with D tentatively TRBD1 or TRBD2 (5 bases each). The CDR3 DNA sequence: TGTGCCTGGAGCGGGGCCACAGATACGCAGTATTTT. Its translation is CAWSGATDTQYF. The full variable domain, with the rest looked up from reference TRBV30 and TRBJ2-3, is SQTIHQWPATLVQPVGSPLSLECTVEGTSNPNLYWYRQAAGRGLQLLFYSVGIGQISSEVPQNLSASRPQDRQFILSSKKLLLSDSGFYLCAWSGATDTQYFGPGTRLTVL.